Presented here are 27 T cell receptor beta chains from one specimen sequenced in a study of blood T cell repertoires in COVID-19. Using immunoSEQ multiplex PCR, the repertoire was profiled, and TCRdb retains in-frame clones only, with some absent. The table shows some 180,000 clones, with approximately 89% occurring only once. The sequencing input was PBMCs or T cells enriched from blood (not recorded which). These receptors originate from a man between 35 and 55 years old who had recovered from COVID-19.

This sequence joins TRBV5-1 and TRBJ2-7; D may be TRBD2 (5 bases). The CDR3 is 13 amino acids. The germline CDR1 and CDR2 sequences are SGHRS and YFSETQ. The V gene lost 4 bases and the J gene lost 4 bases, with 12 bases spanning the gap. CDR3 residues: CASSGSTRYEQYF. The CDR3 DNA follows: TGCGCCAGCAGCGGTTCAACTAGGTACGAGCAGTACTTC.

The J gene is TRBJ1-1, the V gene TRBV28; D is unresolved. V lost 3 bases to trimming and J lost 0 bases, with 11 bases between them. This CDR3 comprises 15 residues. Germline V gene lookup returns CDR1 MDHEN and CDR2 SYDVKM. DNA for the CDR3: TGTGCCAGCAGTTTGGCAGGCTTCATGAACACTGAAGCTTTCTTT. Amino acid sequence: CASSLAGFMNTEAFF.

Only a few counts were recorded for this clone. This chain joins TRBV5-4 and TRBJ2-7, with 7 positions matching TRBD1. The CDR3 has 15 residues. Looked up from germline, CDR1 is SGHNT and CDR2 is YYREEE (reference sequence). V gave up 4 bases and J gave up 0 bases; unmatched junction bases: 7. The CDR3 sequence is CASSVDRLSSYEQYF. For the CDR3, the DNA is TGTGCCAGCAGCGTGGACAGGTTGAGCTCCTACGAGCAGTACTTC.

The rearrangement links TRBV21-1 to TRBJ2-1; the table's D call of TRBD1 was not tested on the DNA. TRBV21-1 is a documented pseudogene. The CDR3 runs 17 residues. CDR3 sequence: CASSQLRTVGSYNEQFF. The CDR3 DNA follows: TGTGCCAGCAGTCAACTTCGGACAGTGGGCTCCTACAATGAGCAGTTCTTC.

The J gene is TRBJ2-7, the V gene TRBV20-1; 8 positions agree with TRBD1. Germline V lookup: CDR1 DFQATT, CDR2 SNEGSKA (reference sequence). The CDR3 is made up of 11 amino acids. The CDR3 DNA is TGCAGCGGGGACAGGCTAGGCGAGCAGTACTTC. It encodes CSGDRLGEQYF.

The rearrangement uses TRBV7-3 and TRBJ2-3, with 12 bases lining up with TRBD2. The CDR3 loop spans 14 amino acids. Germline CDR1 reads SGHTA; CDR2 reads FQGTGA. V was pared by 1 base and J by 10 bases, with 3 bases of the junction left unmatched. The CDR3 sequence: CASSLRASGGAQYF. CDR3 DNA sequence: TGTGCCAGCAGCTTAAGAGCTAGCGGGGGGGCGCAGTATTTT.

This clone was picked up a small number of times. The V gene is TRBV29-1, the J gene TRBJ1-3; 9 bases are shared with TRBD1. The germline V gene has CDR1 SQVTM and CDR2 ANQGSEA. Trimming at V came to 7 bases and at J to 6 bases, leaving 13 bases not matched to a gene. This CDR3 spans 15 amino acids. DNA for the CDR3: TGCAGCGCCCGGTCCGGGACAGGGTTTTTAAACACCATATATTTT. It translates to CSARSGTGFLNTIYF.

In its sample, this clone was seen a few times. J is TRBJ1-1 and V is TRBV2; D remains unclear. Trimming removed 7 bases from V and 2 bases from J, with 8 bases in between. The CDR3 totals 12 residues. Germline V gives CDR1 SNHLY, CDR2 FYNNEI. CDR3 amino acids: CASTRENTEAFF. In DNA form, the CDR3 reads TGTGCCAGCACGAGGGAAAACACTGAAGCTTTCTTT. The full variable domain, rest sourced from reference TRBV2 and TRBJ1-1, is EPEVTQTPSHQVTQMGQEVILRCVPISNHLYFYWYRQILGQKVEFLVSFYNNEISEKSEIFDDQFSVERPDGSNFTLKIRSTKLEDSAMYFCASTRENTEAFFGQGTRLTVV.

This chain connects TRBV28 to TRBJ2-3, with 15 bases aligning to TRBD2. In germline, CDR1 is MDHEN, CDR2 SYDVKM. CDR3 size: 20 residues. V was clipped by 5 bases and J by 6 bases; unmatched bases: 18. The CDR3: CASSAKGLAGGSRGWDTQYF. DNA of the CDR3: TGTGCCAGCAGTGCCAAGGGACTAGCGGGAGGCTCCAGGGGGTGGGATACGCAGTATTTT.

The rearrangement uses TRBV30 and TRBJ2-3; TRBD1 aligns across 7 bases. Germline CDR1 GTSNPN, CDR2 SVGIG (reference sequence). Losses at the gene ends were 5 bases for V and 1 base for J; bases not matched to a gene: 6. This CDR3 contains 14 residues. CDR3: CAWRQGVGTDTQYF. The CDR3 region has the DNA TGTGCCTGGCGACAGGGAGTCGGCACAGATACGCAGTATTTT. The variable domain in full, completed from reference TRBV30 and TRBJ2-3, reads SQTIHQWPATLVQPVGSPLSLECTVEGTSNPNLYWYRQAAGRGLQLLFYSVGIGQISSEVPQNLSASRPQDRQFILSSKKLLLSDSGFYLCAWRQGVGTDTQYFGPGTRLTVL.

The chain uses TRBV10-3 and TRBJ2-5; no firm D call. V was clipped by 8 bases and J by 4 bases, with 17 bases between them. This CDR3 spans 14 amino acids. Germline assignment: CDR1 ENHRY and CDR2 SYGVKD. CDR3 region: CAIGSGTAPETQYF. The CDR3 DNA reads as TGTGCCATCGGTTCAGGAACTGCCCCAGAGACCCAGTACTTC.

With regard to this clone: Additional DNA sequences in this sample encode the identical CDR3. The chain joins TRBV20-1 to TRBJ1-1; the D is unclear. The CDR3 has 11 residues. V lost 2 bases and J 5 bases, leaving 6 bases between the germline ends. CDR1 and CDR2 from the germline V gene are DFQATT and SNEGSKA (reference sequence). The CDR3 bases are TGCAGTGCTAGACCGGGAACTGAAGCTTTCTTT. Its translation is CSARPGTEAFF.

This clone was seen only a few times. This chain uses TRBV11-3 with TRBJ2-1; D uncertain. CDR1 and CDR2 (germline): SGHNT, YENEEA. V was clipped by 5 bases and J by 12 bases, with 14 bases between them. This CDR3 contains 12 residues. The CDR3 protein is CASSNGPLGQFF. The CDR3 region has the DNA TGTGCCAGCAGCAATGGGCCCTTGGGGCAGTTCTTC.

This chain uses TRBV7-8 with TRBJ2-2; 9 nucleotides line up with TRBD2. This CDR3 contains 17 residues. Germline V gene data show CDR1 as SGHVS and CDR2 as FQNEAQ. V gave up 7 bases and J gave up 7 bases; unmatched junction bases: 16. Written as DNA, the CDR3 is TGTGCCAGCAACCTCTTCGCGGCGGGAGGGGGAGGCGGGGAGCTGTTTTTT. It yields the protein CASNLFAAGGGGGELFF.

This clone showed up just a few times. In DNA, the CDR3 is TGCAGCGTTCCCGGGACAGGGTCCTTGAATTCTAACTATGGCTACACCTTC. It is translated as CSVPGTGSLNSNYGYTF. V and J are TRBV29-1 and TRBJ1-2; 9 bases line up with TRBD1. Germline V gives CDR1 SQVTM, CDR2 ANQGSEA. V lost 5 bases to trimming and J lost 0 bases; unmatched junction nucleotides: 13. The CDR3 spans 17 residues.

In its sample, this clone was seen a few times. The CDR3, as DNA: TGTGCCAGCAGTGCCGGACAGGGAAACTATGAAAAACTGTTTTTT. This codes for CASSAGQGNYEKLFF. The V gene is TRBV27, the J gene TRBJ1-4, with 8 bases lining up with TRBD1. The germline V gene encodes CDR1 MNHEY and CDR2 SMNVEV (reference sequence). The CDR3 sequence is 15 residues long. After removal of 5 bases from V and 6 bases from J, the junction contained 8 bases not matched to a gene.

The rearrangement joins TRBV7-9 to TRBJ1-2, with D perhaps matching TRBD1 (6 bases). The ends were cut back, 5 bases at V and 2 bases at J, with 15 bases in the middle. The CDR3 is made up of 15 amino acids. Looked up from germline, CDR1 is SEHNR and CDR2 is FQNEAQ (reference sequence). For the CDR3, the DNA is TGTGCCAGCAGCGGACGGACAGAGGAGAACTATGGCTACACCTTC. Translated, it gives CASSGRTEENYGYTF.

Concerning this clone: Its ends do not fully match the called genes, so a read error is possible. This chain connects TRBV28 to TRBJ2-7, with 7 bases fitting TRBD1. The length of the CDR3 is 17 residues. CDR1 is MDHEN, CDR2 SYDVKM, per germline. The CDR3 here is CASRLGGGGDGLYEQYF. DNA for the CDR3: TGTGCCAGCCGTTTAGGGGGCGGAGGTGATGGACTCTACGAGCAGTACTTC.

The chain is built from TRBV19 and TRBJ2-7; D unresolved. Germline V gene data show CDR1 as LNHDA and CDR2 as SQIVND (reference sequence). V was cut by 3 bases and J by 0 bases, with 9 bases left in between. The CDR3 sequence is 14 residues long. This CDR3 is CASSIGLFSYEQYF. The CDR3 nucleotides read TGTGCCAGTAGTATCGGTTTATTCTCCTACGAGCAGTACTTC.

The rearrangement links TRBV5-1 to TRBJ1-2, with no clear D. Germline V gene data show CDR1 as SGHRS and CDR2 as YFSETQ. There are 12 residues in the CDR3. The V and J ends lost 4 bases and 4 bases respectively, with 8 bases between them. The CDR3 reads CASSPGGYGYTF. CDR3 sequence (DNA): TGCGCCAGCAGCCCGGGTGGCTATGGCTACACCTTC.

This clone was counted a few times. This sequence joins TRBV6-6 and TRBJ2-2, with D perhaps matching TRBD1 (5 bases). V gave up 7 bases and J gave up 5 bases, with 8 bases separating them. Germline loops: CDR1 MNHNY, CDR2 SVGAGI (reference sequence). The length of the CDR3 is 12 residues. This CDR3 is CASIQGTGELFF. The CDR3 region has the DNA TGTGCCAGCATCCAGGGTACCGGGGAGCTGTTTTTT.

This chain joins TRBV10-1 and TRBJ2-7; D is possibly TRBD2 (5 bases). This CDR3 has 16 residues. With 6 bases removed from V and 1 base from J, the gap between germline ends came to 19 bases. Per the germline V gene, CDR1 is WNHNN and CDR2 is SYGVQD (reference sequence). CDR3 amino acids: CASRRIISGLSYEQYF. In DNA, the CDR3 is TGCGCCAGCAGAAGGATAATCTCAGGACTTTCCTACGAGCAGTACTTC.

This chain connects TRBV7-9 to TRBJ2-7; 9 positions agree with TRBD1. The CDR3 is 14 residues long. V lost 5 bases to trimming and J lost 5 bases; unmatched junction nucleotides: 7. The germline gives CDR1 SEHNR, CDR2 FQNEAQ (reference sequence). The CDR3 region is CASSHRDRANEQYF. The CDR3 DNA reads TGTGCCAGCAGCCACCGGGACAGGGCCAACGAGCAGTACTTC. The entire variable domain, with the rest obtained from reference TRBV7-9 and TRBJ2-7, is as follows: DTGVSQNPRHKITKRGQNVTFRCDPISEHNRLYWYRQTLGQGPEFLTYFQNEAQLEKSRLLSDRFSAERPKGSFSTLEIQRTEQGDSAMYLCASSHRDRANEQYFGPGTRLTVT.

The chain links TRBV9 to TRBJ1-2, with TRBD1 matching over 7 bases. The V gene end was trimmed by 4 bases and the J gene end by 11 bases; junction bases not matched to a gene: 17. This CDR3 contains 15 residues. Per germline, CDR1 SGDLS and CDR2 YYNGEE. The CDR3 coding sequence is TGTGCCAGCAGCCGAACTACAGGGGCCCTTGTTGGTTACACCTTC. Its translation is CASSRTTGALVGYTF.

The rearrangement links TRBV28 to TRBJ2-7; weak D call: TRBD2 (5 bases). V shed 4 bases and J shed 2 bases, with 12 bases lying between them. Germline CDR1 MDHEN, CDR2 SYDVKM. The CDR3 length is 14 residues. In DNA form, the CDR3 reads TGTGCCAGCAGTTCGGTTAGCGTGGCCTACGAGCAGTACTTC. It encodes CASSSVSVAYEQYF.

The chain couples TRBV6-6 to TRBJ2-2; D gene ambiguous. Germline V gene data show CDR1 as MNHNY and CDR2 as SVGAGI (reference sequence). Trimming left V 7 bases short and J 9 bases short, with 18 bases between. This CDR3 region has 14 residues. CDR3 bases: TGTGCCAGCACTTTTACGAGTGCAGGCAGGGAGCTGTTTTTT. This sequence encodes CASTFTSAGRELFF.

The chain recombines TRBV30 with TRBJ1-2, with D perhaps TRBD1 (5 bases). The germline CDR1 and CDR2 sequences are GTSNPN and SVGIG (reference sequence). This CDR3 contains 15 residues. Trimming shortened V by 7 bases and J by 3 bases, and 21 bases separated the two germline ends. The CDR3 coding sequence is TGTGCCTACTCACCCCAGACGGGGGGTTACTATGGCTACACCTTC. It yields the protein CAYSPQTGGYYGYTF.